Below, one T cell receptor beta chain is given with its context. The antigen is undetermined. Focal radiation was given together with CTLA-4 blockade (ipilimumab) to patients with chemo-refractory metastatic non-small-cell lung cancer. TCRdb's table, derived via immunoSEQ multiplex PCR, lists solely in-frame clones and lacks some. The data show 70,000 to 95,000 clones, over 75% seen once. The CDR3 is 16 amino acids. V gave up 5 bases and J gave up 4 bases; unmatched junction bases: 6. Germline V gene sequence: CDR1 SGHTA, CDR2 FQGTGA. These data originate in a study of radiotherapy plus CTLA-4 blockade in lung cancer. For the study at large: With around 30% of patients having disease control, objective responses were seen in approximately 18%. General study findings and limits: After radiotherapy and ipilimumab, tumor-derived clones expanded in peripheral blood. Response was reportedly best predicted by early blood T cell clone dynamics, with interferon-beta.

This clonotype was sampled from a human donor with non-small cell lung cancer that progressed on radiotherapy plus ipilimumab. Source: peripheral blood, taken from a patient treated with radiotherapy plus ipilimumab. The V call is TRBV7-3, the J call TRBJ2-1; TRBD2 matches 12 bases. The CDR3 DNA reads TGTGCCAGCAGCAGACTAGCGGGGGAGGTGTACAATGAGCAGTTCTTC. Translation gives CASSRLAGEVYNEQFF.